Below are 32 T cell receptor beta chains sequenced from a single sample in a study of blood T cell repertoires in COVID-19. Generated by immunoSEQ multiplex PCR, the TCRdb table keeps only in-frame clones and is missing some. The sample lists under 250,000 clones, about 80% occurring once. The sequenced material came from peripheral blood. The receptors were gathered from a middle-aged man with active or convalescent COVID-19.

The chain carries TRBV15 and TRBJ2-5, with 7 bases that match TRBD2. Losses at the gene ends were 7 bases for V and 5 bases for J; bases not matched to a gene: 1. This CDR3 contains 11 residues. The germline V gene encodes CDR1 LNHNV and CDR2 YYDKDF (reference sequence). This CDR3 is CATTGGETQYF. As DNA, the CDR3 is TGTGCCACCACCGGGGGGGAGACCCAGTACTTC.

The rearrangement joins TRBV5-4 to TRBJ2-1; 7 bases fit TRBD1. The CDR3 spans 15 residues. Germline CDR1 is SGHNT and CDR2 is YYREEE (reference sequence). V dropped 4 bases and J dropped 6; count of bases not matched to a gene: 10. This CDR3 reads CASSPRQGNGNEQFF. CDR3 nucleotide sequence: TGTGCCAGCAGCCCCCGACAGGGTAACGGCAATGAGCAGTTCTTC.

The chain couples TRBV9 to TRBJ2-1, with a weak D call TRBD2 (5 bases). Germline CDR1 and CDR2: SGDLS and YYNGEE. Trimming took 0 bases from V and 6 from J, leaving 13 bases between them. This CDR3 region has 15 residues. The CDR3 here is CASSVGAGGSNEQFF. The CDR3 DNA reads TGTGCCAGCAGCGTAGGGGCAGGAGGTTCCAATGAGCAGTTCTTC. Full variable domain (missing parts from reference TRBV9 and TRBJ2-1): DSGVTQTPKHLITATGQRVTLRCSPRSGDLSVYWYQQSLDQGLQFLIQYYNGEERAKGNILERFSAQQFPDLHSELNLSSLELGDSALYFCASSVGAGGSNEQFFGPGTRLTVL.

This rearrangement joins TRBV5-6 to TRBJ1-2; unclear D gene. CDR1 and CDR2 (germline): SGHDT, YYEEEE. This CDR3 region has 14 residues. Trimming stripped 4 bases from V and 6 bases from J, with 16 bases between. The CDR3 nucleotides read TGTGCCAGCAGCCCAGACTTGAAGAGGGATGGCTACACCTTC. It yields the protein CASSPDLKRDGYTF.

The chain is built from TRBV7-2 and TRBJ1-5; 7 bases map to TRBD1. V dropped 1 base and J dropped 3; count of bases not matched to a gene: 3. This CDR3 spans 15 amino acids. Germline V gene lookup returns CDR1 SGHTA and CDR2 FQGNSA. The CDR3 loop reads CASSLETGNNQPQHF. CDR3 sequence (DNA): TGTGCCAGCAGCTTAGAGACAGGGAACAATCAGCCCCAGCATTTT.

V is TRBV2 and J is TRBJ1-6; a possible D gene is TRBD1 (6 bases). With 3 bases removed from V and 10 bases from J, the gap between germline ends came to 13 bases. This CDR3 is built from 14 residues. Germline values: CDR1 SNHLY, CDR2 FYNNEI. The CDR3 is CASSDRQGWSPLHF. CDR3 coding DNA: TGTGCCAGCAGTGACAGGCAGGGGTGGTCACCCCTCCACTTT.

The gene calls are TRBV7-3 and TRBJ2-6; 8 nucleotides line up with TRBD1. CDR1 is SGHTA, CDR2 FQGTGA, per germline. V was clipped by 1 base and J by 4 bases; unmatched bases: 12. This CDR3 comprises 19 residues. CDR3 nucleotide sequence: TGTGCCAGCAGCTTAAAACCCCCCGGACAGGGTTCCGGGGCCAACGTCCTGACTTTC. Translating gives CASSLKPPGQGSGANVLTF.

This chain uses TRBV10-3 with TRBJ1-1; TRBD1 agrees at 9 bases. CDR1 is ENHRY, CDR2 SYGVKD, per germline. The V segment lost 4 bases and the J segment 6 bases; nucleotides outside the gene matches: 6. This CDR3 region has 14 residues. CDR3 amino acids: CAISGGQGLSEAFF. CDR3 nucleotides: TGTGCCATCAGTGGGGGACAGGGACTGTCTGAAGCTTTCTTT.

The V and J genes are TRBV5-1 and TRBJ1-1; 7 bases map to TRBD1. The CDR3 spans 16 residues. J lost 1 base, V lost 0 bases, and 6 bases had no gene match. Germline loops: CDR1 SGHRS, CDR2 YFSETQ. CDR3 protein: CASSLAPGGRNTEAFF. CDR3 sequence (DNA): TGCGCCAGCAGCTTGGCCCCAGGGGGGAGGAACACTGAAGCTTTCTTT.

V and J are TRBV11-2 and TRBJ2-7; 8 bases fit TRBD2. The germline CDR1 and CDR2 sequences are SGHAT and FQNNGV. Trimming took 1 base from V and 0 from J; bases not matched to a gene: 2. There are 15 residues in the CDR3. The CDR3 reads CASSLVAGFSYEQYF. Here the CDR3 DNA reads TGTGCCAGCAGCTTAGTAGCGGGGTTCTCCTACGAGCAGTACTTC.

This clone was observed a few times. This rearrangement joins TRBV28 to TRBJ2-1; tentatively, D is TRBD2 (6 bases). Germline CDR1 and CDR2: MDHEN and SYDVKM. This CDR3 is 13 amino acids long. Deletions cut 10 bases from V and 9 bases from J, with 19 bases between. The CDR3 nucleotides are TGTGCCACGTCCCGGGACTGGAGGGCTGAGCAGTTCTTC. It is translated as CATSRDWRAEQFF.

This clone was seen only once. This rearrangement joins TRBV5-1 to TRBJ2-3; possibly TRBD2 for D (6 bases). The CDR3 contains 18 residues. Germline CDR1 is SGHRS and CDR2 is YFSETQ. Deletions cut 0 bases from V and 1 base from J, with 18 bases between. Here the CDR3 DNA reads TGCGCCAGCAGCTTGGCCGGGGGTGGAAGCGGACGCACAGATACGCAGTATTTT. Translated: CASSLAGGGSGRTDTQYF.

The gene calls are TRBV4-2 and TRBJ1-3, with 12 bases aligning to TRBD1. The CDR3 covers 16 residues. CDR1 is LGHNA and CDR2 is YNFKEQ in the germline V gene. After removal of 0 bases from V and 7 bases from J, the junction contained 4 bases not matched to a gene. This CDR3 is CASSQDRGQGANTIYF. CDR3 bases: TGTGCCAGCAGCCAAGATAGGGGACAGGGGGCGAACACCATATATTTT.

The rearrangement joins TRBV27 to TRBJ2-1, with 7 bases that match TRBD2. The V gene end was trimmed by 2 bases and the J gene end by 5 bases; junction bases not matched to a gene: 3. Germline assignment: CDR1 MNHEY and CDR2 SMNVEV (reference sequence). The CDR3 contains 14 residues. DNA of the CDR3: TGTGCCAGCAGTTTAAGGGACTACAACAATGAGCAGTTCTTC. This codes for CASSLRDYNNEQFF.

The gene calls are TRBV2 and TRBJ2-7; weak D call: TRBD2 (6 bases). Trimming shortened V by 3 bases and J by 7 bases, and 16 bases separated the two germline ends. The CDR3 length is 14 residues. Germline loops: CDR1 SNHLY, CDR2 FYNNEI. CDR3 in amino acids: CASSDGRRGWEQYF. The CDR3 bases are TGTGCCAGCAGTGACGGTAGGCGGGGTTGGGAGCAGTACTTC.

The gene calls are TRBV4-1 and TRBJ2-7, with D tentatively TRBD2 (5 bases). The CDR3 length is 13 residues. V lost 4 bases and J 3 bases, leaving 10 bases between the germline ends. Germline CDR1 is MGHRA and CDR2 is YSYEKL. The CDR3 DNA reads as TGCGCCAGCAGCCCACGGGGAAGCTACGAGCAGTACTTC. Its translation is CASSPRGSYEQYF.

The chain carries TRBV25-1 and TRBJ1-3; D perhaps matches TRBD1 (5 bases). Trimming pared 7 bases from V and 7 bases from J, leaving 11 bases between. Germline V lookup: CDR1 MGHDK, CDR2 SYGVNS. CDR3 length: 12 amino acids. This CDR3 is CASKAGMNTIYF. The CDR3 DNA is TGTGCCAGCAAGGCAGGGATGAACACCATATATTTT. Full variable domain (outside the CDR3, taken from reference TRBV25-1 and TRBJ1-3): EADIYQTPRYLVIGTGKKITLECSQTMGHDKMYWYQQDPGMELHLIHYSYGVNSTEKGDLSSESTVSRIRTEHFPLTLESARPSHTSQYLCASKAGMNTIYFGEGSWLTVV.

The CDR3 protein is CAWTQREGAFF. CDR3 coding DNA: TGTGCCTGGACTCAGCGGGAGGGGGCTTTCTTT. The chain joins TRBV30 to TRBJ1-1; D might be TRBD1 (5 bases). Germline V CDR1 and CDR2: GTSNPN, SVGIG (reference sequence). Between the trimmed V and J ends, which lost 4 bases and 11 bases, there was a span of 14 bases. The CDR3 has 11 residues.

The chain combines TRBV30 with TRBJ2-1; 11 bases map to TRBD1. CDR1 and CDR2 from the germline V gene are GTSNPN and SVGIG (reference sequence). With 3 bases clipped from V and 9 bases from J, the junction kept 7 bases outside the gene matches. The CDR3 sequence is 14 residues long. DNA for the CDR3: TGTGCCTGGAGCGGGAAGGACAGGGGGCTTGAGCAGTTCTTC. The encoded protein is CAWSGKDRGLEQFF.

The chain links TRBV2 to TRBJ2-5; 7 bases map to TRBD1. The J segment lost 2 bases and the V segment lost 6 bases, leaving 3 bases of the junction unmatched. The CDR3 totals 13 residues. In germline, CDR1 is SNHLY, CDR2 FYNNEI. In DNA, the CDR3 is TGTGCCAGCAGCAAGACAGGGCAAGAGACCCAGTACTTC. The encoded protein is CASSKTGQETQYF.

The V gene is TRBV28, the J gene TRBJ2-1; 10 positions agree with TRBD2. Per the germline V gene, CDR1 is MDHEN and CDR2 is SYDVKM. The CDR3 is made up of 15 amino acids. V lost 1 base to trimming and J lost 6 bases; unmatched junction nucleotides: 3. In nucleotides, the CDR3 is TGTGCCAGCAGTTTATTAGCGGGGGGCCTCAATGAGCAGTTCTTC. Its protein product is CASSLLAGGLNEQFF.

The CDR3 here is CASSRGGQGTVYEQYF. The CDR3 DNA is TGTGCCAGCAGCAGGGGGGGCCAGGGGACGGTCTACGAGCAGTACTTC. The chain employs TRBV5-4 and TRBJ2-7, with D perhaps matching TRBD2 (7 bases). The CDR3 sequence is 16 residues long. V lost 4 bases and J lost 3, with 20 bases in between. The V gene's germline CDR1 is SGHNT and CDR2 YYREEE (reference sequence).

The chain employs TRBV5-1 and TRBJ2-3, with TRBD2 matching 9 bases. The CDR3 length is 20 residues. Per germline, CDR1 SGHRS and CDR2 YFSETQ. V shed 3 bases and J 6 bases; nucleotides not matched to a gene: 23. CDR3 nucleotide sequence: TGCGCCAGCAGCTCAGTCCCCGGAATAGACAGGCAGCGGGGGGCCGATACGCAGTATTTT. This codes for CASSSVPGIDRQRGADTQYF.

The genes are TRBV24-1 and TRBJ2-3; D unresolved. Between the trimmed V and J ends, which lost 5 bases and 2 bases, there was a span of 4 bases. The germline gives CDR1 KGHDR, CDR2 SFDVKD. The CDR3 runs to 12 residues. CDR3 sequence: CATSGATDTQYF. The CDR3 DNA reads TGTGCCACCAGTGGGGCCACAGATACGCAGTATTTT.

This chain links TRBV7-9 with TRBJ1-2; 10 bases map to TRBD1. Per the germline V gene, CDR1 is SEHNR and CDR2 is FQNEAQ (reference sequence). CDR3 length: 17 residues. V was clipped by 0 bases and J by 8 bases; unmatched bases: 12. The CDR3 bases are TGTGCCAGCAGCTTAGCGAATCCCAGACAGGGGGCGAGGGGCTACACCTTC. As protein: CASSLANPRQGARGYTF.

The chain employs TRBV7-8 and TRBJ1-2; D is perhaps TRBD1 (6 bases). CDR1 is SGHVS and CDR2 is FQNEAQ in the germline V gene. The CDR3 loop spans 14 amino acids. The V and J ends lost 5 bases and 2 bases respectively, with 12 bases between them. This chain's CDR3 is CASSHGTTNYGYTF. The CDR3 nucleotides read TGTGCCAGCAGCCACGGGACAACAAACTATGGCTACACCTTC.

The chain links TRBV16 to TRBJ2-5; D perhaps matches TRBD1 (6 bases). The CDR3 has 15 amino acids. Germline CDR1 reads KGHSY; CDR2 reads FQNENV. Between the trimmed V and J ends, which lost 6 bases and 1 base, there was a span of 15 bases. CDR3 region: CASRPRGNPQETQYF. The CDR3 DNA follows: TGTGCCAGCAGACCGAGGGGGAACCCCCAAGAGACCCAGTACTTC.

The chain is built from TRBV6-4 and TRBJ1-1; 9 bases are a match to TRBD1. The CDR3 has 15 amino acids. Unmatched junction bases numbered 8, after V lost 6 bases and J lost 3 bases. Germline V gene data show CDR1 as MRHNA and CDR2 as SNTAGT. CDR3 sequence: CASRTEQGAHTEAFF. The CDR3 coding sequence is TGTGCCAGCAGGACCGAACAGGGGGCGCACACTGAAGCTTTCTTT.

The V call is TRBV4-2, the J call TRBJ2-1; a possible D gene is TRBD2 (6 bases). Germline CDR1 and CDR2: LGHNA and YNFKEQ. This CDR3 spans 17 amino acids. V gave up 0 bases and J gave up 0 bases, with 12 bases separating them. This chain's CDR3 is CASSQEWRGSSYNEQFF. CDR3 DNA: TGTGCCAGCAGCCAAGAATGGCGGGGAAGCTCCTACAATGAGCAGTTCTTC.

V is TRBV6-6 and J is TRBJ2-7; 11 bases line up with TRBD2. CDR3 length equals 16 residues. Germline lookup yields CDR1 MNHNY and CDR2 SVGAGI (reference sequence). The junction had 3 bases not matched to a gene; V was cut back by 0 bases and J by 2 bases. The DNA for the CDR3 is TGTGCCAGCAGTTACTCGCTAGCGGGGGGTACCTACGAGCAGTACTTC. It specifies CASSYSLAGGTYEQYF.

The rearrangement joins TRBV24-1 to TRBJ2-3; D possibly corresponds to TRBD2 (5 bases). CDR1 and CDR2 from the germline V gene are KGHDR and SFDVKD. This CDR3 is built from 14 residues. V was clipped by 2 bases and J by 4 bases, with 9 bases between them. The CDR3 sequence: CATSDSPAADTQYF. As DNA, the CDR3 is TGTGCCACCAGTGATTCCCCAGCGGCAGATACGCAGTATTTT.

This clone was detected once. The genes are TRBV20-1 and TRBJ1-5; 7 nucleotides align to TRBD1. Germline loops: CDR1 DFQATT, CDR2 SNEGSKA (reference sequence). This CDR3 has 16 amino acids. The J segment lost 2 bases and the V segment lost 3 bases, leaving 10 bases of the junction unmatched. CDR3 sequence (DNA): TGCAGTGCTAGTAATCCGACAGGGTTTGGCAATCAGCCCCAGCATTTT. Its translation: CSASNPTGFGNQPQHF.